This T cell receptor (beta chain) stems from a study of CD8 T cells in Susac syndrome. The CDR3 extends over 17 amino acids. Germline V gene data show CDR1 as LGHDT and CDR2 as YNNKEL (reference sequence). V was pared by 3 bases and J by 3 bases, with 3 bases of the junction left unmatched. Random hexamers were used to reverse transcribe the RNA input (roughly 0.5 to 1 ug). Amplification of TCR beta CDR3 used immunoSEQ multiplex PCR across 54 Vbeta and 13 Jbeta. TCRdb passed the immunoSEQ multiplex PCR reads through MiXCR, listing each CDR3 protein once. Among 250,000 to 300,000 distinct CDR3 sequences, 85% were seen once, and the ten largest hold over 0.095%.

V and J are TRBV3-1 and TRBJ2-3; 16 bases map to TRBD2. The TCR was taken from a human donor with multiple sclerosis. Sequencing was performed on CD8+ T cells from PBMCs. CDR3 residues: CASSHPGLAGGTDTQYF. CDR3 sequence (DNA): TGTGCCAGCAGCCATCCGGGACTAGCGGGAGGGACAGATACGCAGTATTTT.